This T cell receptor (beta chain) was recorded in a study of T cell responses to AZD1222 COVID-19 vaccine. Whole-study results and caveats: Spike-wide vaccine-associated CD4 TCRs dominated at 160-218 and 743-854. There were repertoire samples only from the period after the peak T cell response.

Points on this clone: What it binds is not known.

The germline gives CDR1 SGHNT, CDR2 YYREEE (reference sequence). This CDR3 comprises 18 residues. The V and J ends lost 3 bases and 1 base respectively, with 17 bases between them. The repertoire was sequenced with immunoSEQ multiplex PCR; TCRdb's copy has only in-frame clones and lacks some. The sample lists 100,000 to 120,000 clones; roughly 90% were seen once. This receptor was taken from an adult in good health. Here the sequenced sample was peripheral blood, taken on day 0 of AZD1222 vaccination. The chain uses TRBV5-4 and TRBJ2-6; possibly TRBD2 for D (6 bases). CDR3 amino acids: CASSSGFGGGSGANVLTF. CDR3 sequence (DNA): TGTGCCAGCAGCTCCGGGTTTGGGGGAGGTTCTGGGGCCAACGTCCTGACTTTC. The full variable domain, in which reference TRBV5-4 and TRBJ2-6 provide the parts outside the CDR3, is ETGVTQSPTHLIKTRGQQVTLRCSSQSGHNTVSWYQQALGQGPQFIFQYYREEENGRGNFPPRFSGLQFPNYSSELNVNALELDDSALYLCASSSGFGGGSGANVLTFGAGSRLTVL.